Listed below are T cell receptor beta chains from one sample, sequenced in a study of CD8 T cells in ankylosing spondylitis. TCRdb re-analysed the 5' RACE reads in MiXCR, keeping a single row per CDR3 protein. The table shows about 750,000 distinct CDR3 sequences, with around 17% occurring only once. Material for sequencing was blood, either unsorted or a sorted T cell fraction (not recorded which). These receptors all stem from a male donor with ankylosing spondylitis. CDR3s include the opening cysteine and the closing phenylalanine or tryptophan. Each record gives: clone size, V gene, D gene, CDR3 length, J gene, CDR3 DNA, CDR3 protein. D genes are given only for firm matches. The listing skips clone size in some rows; elsewhere it reads once, few, many or a size class.

-	TRBV12-3/TRBV12-4	-	12	TRBJ1-1	TGTGCCAGCAGGGACAGATCGAGAAGAGCTTTCTTT	CASRDRSRRAFF
few	TRBV5-1	-	16	TRBJ1-6	TGCGCCAGCAGCTTGGAGGTGGCAGACGAAGGTTCACCCCTCCACTTT	CASSLEVADEGSPLHF
few	TRBV29-1	TRBD1	13	TRBJ2-7	TGCAGCGTTCTGGCGCAGGGGGAATTCGAGCAGTACTTC	CSVLAQGEFEQYF
few	TRBV29-1	-	12	TRBJ1-2	TGCAGCGTTGAAGATTTAGGAGATGGCTACACCTTC	CSVEDLGDGYTF
-	TRBV4-2	TRBD1	16	TRBJ1-1	TGTGCCAGCAGCCAAGAGGGGGTAGGGGGCTTCACTGAAGCTTTCTTT	CASSQEGVGGFTEAFF
few	TRBV27	-	15	TRBJ2-2	TGTGCCAGTGGGCGAGTCTCCACGAACACCGGGGAGCTGTTTTTT	CASGRVSTNTGELFF
many	TRBV9	-	17	TRBJ2-2	TGTGCCAGCAGCGTAGATCTCCAGGGGAGGAGGGCCGGGGAGCTGTTTTTT	CASSVDLQGRRAGELFF
few	TRBV5-1	-	14	TRBJ2-1	TGCGCCAGCAGCAAGGGAAATAACTACAATGAGCAGTTCTTC	CASSKGNNYNEQFF
-	TRBV5-1	-	15	TRBJ2-3	TGCGCCAGCAGGGCGTGGGGCGGAGGAACAGATACGCAGTATTTT	CASRAWGGGTDTQYF
-	TRBV3-1	TRBD2	15	TRBJ2-3	TGTGCCAGCAGCCAAGGGGGACTAGGGACAGATACGCAGTATTTT	CASSQGGLGTDTQYF